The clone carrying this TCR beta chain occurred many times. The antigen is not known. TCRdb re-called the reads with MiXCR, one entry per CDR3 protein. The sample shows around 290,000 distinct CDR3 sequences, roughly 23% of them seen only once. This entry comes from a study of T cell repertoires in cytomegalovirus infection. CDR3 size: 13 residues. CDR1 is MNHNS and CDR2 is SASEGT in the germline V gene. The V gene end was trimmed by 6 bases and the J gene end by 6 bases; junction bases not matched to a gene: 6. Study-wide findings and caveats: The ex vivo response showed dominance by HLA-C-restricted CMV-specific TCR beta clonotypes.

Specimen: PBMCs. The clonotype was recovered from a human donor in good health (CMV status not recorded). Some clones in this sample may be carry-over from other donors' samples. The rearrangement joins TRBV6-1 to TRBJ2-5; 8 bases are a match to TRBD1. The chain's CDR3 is CASRPTGGKTQYF. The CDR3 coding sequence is TGTGCCAGCAGACCCACAGGGGGAAAGACCCAGTACTTC.